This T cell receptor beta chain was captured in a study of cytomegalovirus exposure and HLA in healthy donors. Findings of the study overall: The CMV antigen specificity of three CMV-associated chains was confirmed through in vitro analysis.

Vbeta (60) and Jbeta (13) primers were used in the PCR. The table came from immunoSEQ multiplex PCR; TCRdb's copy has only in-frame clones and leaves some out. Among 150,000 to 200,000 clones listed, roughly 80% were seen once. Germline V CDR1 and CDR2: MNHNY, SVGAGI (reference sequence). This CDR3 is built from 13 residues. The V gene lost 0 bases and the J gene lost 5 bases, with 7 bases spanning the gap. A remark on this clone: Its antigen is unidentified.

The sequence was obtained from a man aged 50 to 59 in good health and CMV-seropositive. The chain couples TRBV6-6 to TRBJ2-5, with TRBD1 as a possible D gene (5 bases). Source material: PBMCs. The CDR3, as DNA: TGTGCCAGCAGTTACTCGAAGGGGGAGACCCAGTACTTC. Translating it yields CASSYSKGETQYF.